What follows are 27 T cell receptor beta chains derived from one specimen sequenced in a study of OX40 agonist ivuxolimab in advanced cancers. TCRdb's table, derived via immunoSEQ multiplex PCR, lists solely in-frame clones and lacks some. Found here are some 96,000 clones, 91% of them singletons; the top ten hold approximately 0.55%. This sample comprised CD4+ or CD8+ T cells sorted from blood, obtained in a trial of the OX40 agonist ivuxolimab. The receptor source for this set is an adult with an advanced solid tumor such as melanoma, head and neck, liver or kidney cancer.

On this clone itself: An end of the junction does not agree with germline; a read error may underlie this. The chain couples TRBV28 to TRBJ2-7; 7 positions match TRBD2. The germline gives CDR1 MDHEN, CDR2 SYDVKM. The CDR3 sequence is 15 residues long. The DNA of the CDR3 is TGTGCCAGCAGTCTCCAGGCTAGCGGCTCCCACGAGCAGTACTTC. It translates to CASSLQASGSHEQYF.

DNA of the CDR3: TGTGCCAGCAGTTTAGCAGGGTATAGCAATCAGCCCCAGCATTTT. Amino acid sequence: CASSLAGYSNQPQHF. This sequence joins TRBV28 and TRBJ1-5; perhaps TRBD1 as D (5 bases). Trimming took 2 bases from V and 0 from J, leaving 8 bases between them. Germline values: CDR1 MDHEN, CDR2 SYDVKM. The CDR3 is 15 residues long.

The chain is built from TRBV2 and TRBJ1-5; 9 bases align to TRBD1. Germline CDR1 and CDR2: SNHLY and FYNNEI. The V segment lost 6 bases and the J segment 5 bases; nucleotides outside the gene matches: 8. The length of the CDR3 is 15 residues. The CDR3 here is CASRESTGGYQPQHF. In DNA, the CDR3 is TGTGCCAGCAGAGAGAGTACAGGGGGCTATCAGCCCCAGCATTTT.

Concerning this clone: Other DNA sequences from this sample encode an identical CDR3 as well. The V and J genes are TRBV5-4 and TRBJ1-5; 11 positions match TRBD1. This CDR3 comprises 14 residues. Germline assignment: CDR1 SGHNT and CDR2 YYREEE (reference sequence). Unmatched junction bases numbered 3, after V lost 4 bases and J lost 6 bases. The DNA of the CDR3 is TGTGCCAGCAGCCGCGGGACAGGGGGTCAGCCCCAGCATTTT. Its translation is CASSRGTGGQPQHF. Complete variable domain (other parts from reference TRBV5-4 and TRBJ1-5): ETGVTQSPTHLIKTRGQQVTLRCSSQSGHNTVSWYQQALGQGPQFIFQYYREEENGRGNFPPRFSGLQFPNYSSELNVNALELDDSALYLCASSRGTGGQPQHFGDGTRLSIL.

This chain links TRBV18 with TRBJ2-7; D unclear. V was trimmed by 0 bases and J by 3 bases, leaving 9 bases between them. The CDR3 is made up of 14 amino acids. Germline V lookup: CDR1 KGHSH, CDR2 LQKENI. CDR3: CASSPPSYGYEQYF. CDR3 sequence (DNA): TGTGCCAGCTCACCACCGTCTTACGGCTACGAGCAGTACTTC.

The V and J genes are TRBV4-2 and TRBJ2-1; 11 bases are shared with TRBD2. Trimming removed 4 bases from V and 0 bases from J; junction bases left unmatched: 14. The CDR3 has 20 amino acids. Germline V gives CDR1 LGHNA, CDR2 YNFKEQ. The CDR3 spells CASSLALASGRFSSYNEQFF. CDR3 in DNA: TGTGCCAGCAGCCTGGCCCTGGCTAGCGGGAGGTTTAGCTCCTACAATGAGCAGTTCTTC.

This clone was detected once. This chain links TRBV7-8 with TRBJ2-1, with 7 bases aligning to TRBD2. The CDR3 sequence is 12 residues long. With 1 base clipped from V and 12 bases from J, the junction kept 3 bases outside the gene matches. Looked up from germline, CDR1 is SGHVS and CDR2 is FQNEAQ. Here the CDR3 reads CASSLETGGQFF. The CDR3 DNA follows: TGTGCCAGCAGCTTAGAGACGGGAGGGCAGTTCTTC. Full variable domain (rest looked up from reference TRBV7-8 and TRBJ2-1): GAGVSQSPRYKVAKRGQDVALRCDPISGHVSLFWYQQALGQGPEFLTYFQNEAQLDKSGLPSDRFFAERPEGSVSTLKIQRTQQEDSAVYLCASSLETGGQFFGPGTRLTVL.

The gene calls are TRBV5-1 and TRBJ2-7, with 11 bases identical to TRBD2. Germline V gene sequence: CDR1 SGHRS, CDR2 YFSETQ. CDR3 length equals 14 residues. With V trimmed by 3 bases and J by 3 bases, 2 bases remained unmatched. CDR3 bases: TGCGCCAGCAGCTCAACTAGCGGGGGCTACGAGCAGTACTTC. Encoded protein: CASSSTSGGYEQYF.

The chain employs TRBV15 and TRBJ2-3; TRBD2 agrees at 13 bases. The CDR3 extends over 17 amino acids. Trimming took 0 bases from V and 10 from J; bases not matched to a gene: 10. CDR1 LNHNV and CDR2 YYDKDF come from the germline V gene (reference sequence). In DNA form, the CDR3 reads TGTGCCACCAGCAGAGAAGGTCCGGGACTAGCGGGAAGGGCGCAGTATTTT. Translated, it gives CATSREGPGLAGRAQYF.

The chain uses TRBV11-3 and TRBJ1-2; tentative D call: TRBD1 (6 bases). The CDR3 spans 14 residues. Germline lookup yields CDR1 SGHNT and CDR2 YENEEA. Trimming took off 2 bases at V and 2 bases at J, with 9 bases between the two ends. CDR3 amino acids: CASSLRQGNYGYTF. Here the CDR3 DNA reads TGTGCCAGCAGCTTAAGGCAGGGGAACTATGGCTACACCTTC. Variable domain in full (rest from reference TRBV11-3 and TRBJ1-2): EAGVVQSPRYKIIEKKQPVAFWCNPISGHNTLYWYLQNLGQGPELLIRYENEEAVDDSQLPKDRFSAERLKGVDSTLKIQPAELGDSAVYLCASSLRQGNYGYTFGSGTRLTVV.

This clone showed up just once. V usage is TRBV2 and J usage is TRBJ2-7; the match to TRBD1 covers 10 bases. J lost 2 bases, V lost 10 bases, and 14 bases had no gene match. The CDR3 spans 16 residues. CDR1 and CDR2 from the germline V gene are SNHLY and FYNNEI. DNA for the CDR3: TGTGCCACCTCGGGACAGGGGTTTAGTAATCCCTACGAGCAGTACTTC. Its protein is CATSGQGFSNPYEQYF.

V is TRBV5-6 and J is TRBJ1-5; 9 nucleotides agree with TRBD1. From germline, CDR1 is SGHDT and CDR2 YYEEEE. The CDR3 sequence is 18 residues long. Trimming removed 2 bases from V and 3 bases from J; junction bases left unmatched: 12. This chain's CDR3 is CASSLKPGTGSFNQPQHF. In DNA, the CDR3 is TGTGCCAGCAGCTTAAAACCCGGGACAGGGAGCTTCAATCAGCCCCAGCATTTT.

The genes are TRBV10-3 and TRBJ2-7; TRBD1 matches at 9 bases. CDR3 length equals 15 residues. The trim removed 4 bases at V and 5 bases at J, leaving 9 bases unmatched. Germline V gives CDR1 ENHRY, CDR2 SYGVKD. CDR3 amino acids: CAISGARDRVDEQYF. CDR3 bases: TGTGCCATCAGTGGGGCTAGGGACAGGGTCGACGAGCAGTACTTC.

The rearrangement links TRBV18 to TRBJ2-1; tentatively, D is TRBD2 (6 bases). Germline lookup yields CDR1 KGHSH and CDR2 LQKENI. V lost 2 bases, J lost 9 bases, and 23 bases lay in between. The CDR3 consists of 17 residues. The DNA of the CDR3 is TGTGCCAGCTCACCATACCAGACCGGGACTGTGGCACCTGAGCAGTTCTTC. This encodes CASSPYQTGTVAPEQFF.

This chain joins TRBV6-5 and TRBJ2-1; 12 bases are shared with TRBD2. V lost 7 bases and J lost 6; bases outside the gene matches: 4. This CDR3 contains 14 residues. Per the germline V gene, CDR1 is MNHEY and CDR2 is SVGAGI. The CDR3 loop reads CASIETSGSNEQFF. CDR3 sequence (DNA): TGTGCCAGCATAGAGACTAGCGGGAGCAATGAGCAGTTCTTC.

The V and J genes are TRBV2 and TRBJ1-1; D gene unclear. Germline CDR1 reads SNHLY; CDR2 reads FYNNEI. The CDR3 contains 12 residues. V gave up 5 bases and J gave up 0 bases, with 4 bases separating them. CDR3 sequence reads: CASSTMNTEAFF. The CDR3 DNA is TGTGCCAGCAGTACCATGAACACTGAAGCTTTCTTT.

This clone occurred a few times. The J gene is TRBJ1-1, the V gene TRBV7-9, with 9 bases that match TRBD1. CDR1 is SEHNR and CDR2 is FQNEAQ in the germline V gene (reference sequence). The J segment lost 1 base and the V segment lost 5 bases, leaving 8 bases of the junction unmatched. The CDR3 loop spans 16 amino acids. CDR3 sequence reads: CASSRGQGFWNTEAFF. The CDR3 DNA reads TGTGCCAGCAGCCGAGGACAGGGGTTTTGGAACACTGAAGCTTTCTTT. The full variable domain, completed using reference TRBV7-9 and TRBJ1-1, is DTGVSQNPRHKITKRGQNVTFRCDPISEHNRLYWYRQTLGQGPEFLTYFQNEAQLEKSRLLSDRFSAERPKGSFSTLEIQRTEQGDSAMYLCASSRGQGFWNTEAFFGQGTRLTVV.

The rearrangement joins TRBV4-1 to TRBJ1-5; no clear D. CDR3 length equals 14 residues. The V gene's germline CDR1 is MGHRA and CDR2 YSYEKL. Trimming took 1 base from V and 0 from J, leaving 4 bases between them. CDR3 in amino acids: CASSQVNSNQPQHF. DNA of the CDR3: TGCGCCAGCAGCCAAGTAAATAGCAATCAGCCCCAGCATTTT.

The V gene is TRBV19, the J gene TRBJ2-3; 7 nucleotides agree with TRBD1. This CDR3 has 15 residues. J lost 0 bases, V lost 6 bases, and 6 bases had no gene match. CDR1 and CDR2 (germline): LNHDA, SQIVND (reference sequence). The CDR3, as DNA: TGTGCCAGTAGACGACAGGGCCTTAGCACAGATACGCAGTATTTT. Amino acid sequence: CASRRQGLSTDTQYF.

CDR3 in DNA: TGTGCCAGCAGTTTTAACAATGAGCAGTTCTTC. Amino acids: CASSFNNEQFF. The chain uses TRBV28 and TRBJ2-1; D not resolved. This CDR3 region has 11 residues. Germline CDR1 MDHEN, CDR2 SYDVKM. V was cut by 3 bases and J by 5 bases, with 2 bases left in between.

The chain couples TRBV30 to TRBJ2-1; D could derive from TRBD1 or TRBD2 (5 bases each). The CDR3 is 13 residues long. The germline V and J ends were trimmed by 2 bases and 6 bases, with 11 bases remaining between them. The germline V gene encodes CDR1 GTSNPN and CDR2 SVGIG (reference sequence). CDR3 protein: CAWSSTGLNEQFF. CDR3 coding DNA: TGTGCCTGGAGTTCAACAGGACTCAATGAGCAGTTCTTC.

The J gene is TRBJ1-5, the V gene TRBV28; D is uncertain. Trimming stripped 11 bases from V and 1 base from J, with 9 bases between. The CDR3 runs 12 residues. Germline lookup yields CDR1 MDHEN and CDR2 SYDVKM. This CDR3 reads CAAMRSNQPQHF. CDR3 nucleotides: TGTGCCGCCATGCGGAGCAATCAGCCCCAGCATTTT. The full variable domain, in which reference TRBV28 and TRBJ1-5 provide the parts outside the CDR3, is DVKVTQSSRYLVKRTGEKVFLECVQDMDHENMFWYRQDPGLGLRLIYFSYDVKMKEKGDIPEGYSVSREKKERFSLILESASTNQTSMYLCAAMRSNQPQHFGDGTRLSIL.

The chain joins TRBV19 to TRBJ2-1, with 12 nucleotides matching TRBD2. The CDR3 length is 15 residues. Germline V gene sequence: CDR1 LNHDA, CDR2 SQIVND (reference sequence). Trimming took 6 bases from V and 6 from J; bases not matched to a gene: 6. The CDR3 is CASSGLAGHFNEQFF. The DNA of the CDR3 is TGTGCCAGTAGCGGACTAGCGGGGCACTTCAATGAGCAGTTCTTC.

The chain links TRBV28 to TRBJ2-7; 9 nucleotides agree with TRBD1. V gave up 4 bases and J gave up 3 bases; unmatched junction bases: 7. Looked up from germline, CDR1 is MDHEN and CDR2 is SYDVKM. The CDR3 is 15 amino acids. The CDR3 DNA is TGTGCCAGCAGTTCGGGCGGGACAGGGCACTACGAGCAGTACTTC. As protein: CASSSGGTGHYEQYF.

The chain combines TRBV12-5 with TRBJ1-1, with D possibly TRBD1 on 6 matching bases. Germline V gene sequence: CDR1 LGHNT, CDR2 FRNRAP. Trimming removed 6 bases from V and 3 bases from J, with 23 bases in between. This CDR3 is built from 17 residues. CDR3 in amino acids: CASGAGDKTYRDTEAFF. CDR3 sequence (DNA): TGTGCTAGTGGAGCAGGGGACAAAACATACAGGGACACTGAAGCTTTCTTT.

CDR3 in DNA: TGTGCCAGCAGTTTCGCTATCGCCGACTATGGCTACACCTTC. Protein product: CASSFAIADYGYTF. The V and J genes are TRBV28 and TRBJ1-2; D is unclear. The CDR3 contains 14 residues. V lost 3 bases to trimming and J lost 3 bases, with 11 bases between them. Germline CDR1 is MDHEN and CDR2 is SYDVKM.

V gene TRBV19 combines with J gene TRBJ2-5, with 7 nucleotides matching TRBD2. The CDR3 length is 14 residues. Germline V gene data show CDR1 as LNHDA and CDR2 as SQIVND (reference sequence). The trim removed 5 bases at V and 5 bases at J, leaving 8 bases unmatched. The CDR3: CASSVTSDGETQYF. The DNA of the CDR3 is TGTGCCAGTAGTGTCACTAGCGACGGGGAGACCCAGTACTTC.